Listed below are T cell receptor beta chains from one sample, sequenced in a study of T cells in localized non-small cell lung cancer. Profiling relied on immunoSEQ multiplex PCR, and the TCRdb table lists in-frame clones only, not all of them. Seen here are 23,000 or so clones, 80% to 95% observed once, and the top ten hold under 3%. Source: peripheral blood, taken before any cancer treatment. Source of these receptors: a woman between 35 and 70 years old with stage I lung adenocarcinoma. CDR3s include the opening cysteine and the closing phenylalanine or tryptophan. The D gene is left open where the match is weak. Part of the rows lack a size; the others show once, few, many or a class for expanded clones.

v_call	clone_size	d_call	cdr3_length	j_call	cdr3_aa	cdr3_nt
TRBV11-2	.	.	14	TRBJ1-3	CASSPWYAGNTIYF	TGTGCCAGCAGCCCCTGGTACGCTGGAAACACCATATATTTT
TRBV30	few	TRBD1	14	TRBJ1-5	CAWRRTGGNQPQHF	TGTGCCTGGAGGCGGACAGGGGGCAATCAGCCCCAGCATTTT
TRBV2	once	.	13	TRBJ2-7	CASNGRYRREQYF	TGTGCCAGCAACGGCCGGTACCGACGCGAGCAGTACTTC
TRBV5-1	.	TRBD2	15	TRBJ2-7	CASSLGGTSSYEQYF	TGCGCCAGCAGCTTGGGGGGGACTAGCTCCTACGAGCAGTACTTC
TRBV7-2	.	.	14	TRBJ2-2	CASSQIGATGELFF	TGTGCCAGCAGCCAGATTGGGGCGACCGGGGAGCTGTTTTTT
TRBV7-9	.	TRBD1	15	TRBJ1-3	CASSPRQGVDNTIYF	TGTGCCAGCAGCCCAAGACAGGGTGTGGATAACACCATATATTTT
TRBV9	.	TRBD2	17	TRBJ2-5	CASSVGGWAGGQETQYF	TGTGCCAGCAGCGTAGGAGGGTGGGCGGGAGGCCAAGAGACCCAGTACTTC
TRBV27	.	.	13	TRBJ2-7	CASSLGNKHEQYF	TGTGCCAGCAGTTTAGGCAATAAACACGAGCAGTACTTC
TRBV4-1	.	TRBD2	17	TRBJ2-3	CASSQDGLADSTDTQYF	TGCGCCAGCAGCCAAGATGGCCTAGCGGATAGCACAGATACGCAGTATTTT
TRBV28	.	.	14	TRBJ1-2	CASSFVPGDYGYTF	TGTGCCAGCAGTTTTGTGCCCGGGGACTATGGCTACACCTTC
TRBV5-1	.	TRBD2	18	TRBJ2-2	CASTPFSGTSGRNGELFF	TGCGCCAGCACACCATTTTCCGGGACTAGCGGGAGAAACGGGGAGCTGTTTTTT
TRBV5-1	.	TRBD1	14	TRBJ1-4	CASTLGDSQSKLFF	TGCGCCAGCACTTTAGGGGACAGCCAAAGTAAACTGTTTTTT
TRBV7-3	.	TRBD1	13	TRBJ2-5	CASSETTGQTQYF	TGTGCCAGCAGTGAAACGACAGGGCAGACCCAGTACTTC
TRBV27	.	TRBD2	16	TRBJ2-1	CASSFGEGLADKEQFF	TGTGCCAGCAGTTTCGGGGAGGGACTAGCGGACAAGGAGCAGTTCTTC
TRBV19	once	TRBD1	14	TRBJ1-5	CASTTGEGDQPQHF	TGTGCCAGTACCACAGGGGAAGGGGATCAGCCCCAGCATTTT
TRBV9	.	.	11	TRBJ2-1	CASSVNNEQFF	TGTGCCAGCAGCGTAAACAATGAGCAGTTCTTC
TRBV7-6	.	.	18	TRBJ2-2	CASSLARRDHQWTGELFF	TGTGCCAGCAGCTTAGCGCGCCGGGATCACCAATGGACCGGGGAGCTGTTTTTT
TRBV5-8	.	TRBD1	17	TRBJ2-3	CASSAGVWTGSTDTQYF	TGTGCCAGCAGCGCTGGAGTTTGGACAGGTAGCACAGATACGCAGTATTTT
TRBV7-8	.	.	15	TRBJ1-2	CASSLGSGFRDGYTF	TGTGCCAGCAGCTTGGGAAGTGGATTTCGGGATGGCTACACCTTC
TRBV5-1	once	TRBD2	14	TRBJ2-1	CASSYTSGNNEQFF	TGCGCCAGCAGCTACACTAGCGGGAACAATGAGCAGTTCTTC
TRBV6-5	.	TRBD2	14	TRBJ2-1	CASSRAGRLHEQFF	TGTGCCAGCAGTCGAGCGGGAAGGTTGCATGAGCAGTTCTTC
TRBV5-8	.	.	14	TRBJ2-3	CASSLGIGTDTQYF	TGTGCCAGCAGCTTGGGAATAGGCACAGATACGCAGTATTTT
TRBV6-1	.	.	14	TRBJ1-2	CASSSGLLNYGYTF	TGTGCCAGCAGTTCAGGGTTACTGAACTATGGCTACACCTTC
TRBV6-6	once	.	15	TRBJ2-3	CASSRRQSFSDTQYF	TGTGCCAGCAGTCGCCGCCAGTCTTTCTCAGATACGCAGTATTTT
TRBV4-1	.	.	15	TRBJ1-3	CASSQQGQGGNTIYF	TGCGCCAGCAGCCAACAGGGGCAAGGTGGAAACACCATATATTTT
TRBV9	.	.	13	TRBJ2-7	CASSGVLQDEQYF	TGTGCCAGCAGCGGGGTTCTACAGGACGAGCAGTACTTC
TRBV5-1	.	.	15	TRBJ2-7	CASSRGAEDGVPQYF	TGCGCCAGCAGCCGAGGGGCGGAGGACGGTGTGCCGCAGTACTTC
TRBV28	.	TRBD1	16	TRBJ2-1	CASSFQGQVPWNEQFF	TGTGCCAGCAGTTTCCAGGGACAGGTTCCTTGGAATGAGCAGTTCTTC
TRBV6-5	.	.	15	TRBJ1-2	CASIGGGGPNYGYTF	TGTGCCAGCATCGGAGGGGGGGGTCCTAACTATGGCTACACCTTC
TRBV14	.	TRBD2	14	TRBJ2-5	CASSQAGTIETQYF	TGTGCCAGCAGCCAAGCCGGGACTATCGAGACCCAGTACTTC
TRBV5-6	.	.	15	TRBJ1-4	CASSFAPGADEKLFF	TGTGCCAGCAGCTTTGCCCCAGGGGCAGATGAAAAACTGTTTTTT
TRBV30	.	.	12	TRBJ1-2	CAWSKIRYGYTF	TGTGCCTGGAGTAAGATCCGCTATGGCTACACCTTC
TRBV9	.	TRBD1	17	TRBJ2-1	CASSLHTGTASSNEQFF	TGTGCCAGCAGCCTTCACACCGGGACAGCGTCGTCAAATGAGCAGTTCTTC
TRBV23-1	.	.	18	TRBJ2-2	CASSQISRNPFFTGELFF	TGCGCCAGCAGTCAAATTTCCAGAAACCCTTTTTTTACCGGGGAGCTGTTTTTT
TRBV7-8	.	.	16	TRBJ2-2	CASSFRDLLNTGELFF	TGTGCCAGCAGCTTTAGAGACCTCCTGAACACCGGGGAGCTGTTTTTT
TRBV5-1	.	.	18	TRBJ2-6	CASSLQGRPFTGANVLTF	TGCGCCAGCAGCCTCCAGGGACGGCCTTTTACTGGGGCCAACGTCCTGACTTTC
TRBV15	.	.	15	TRBJ2-7	CATSRGRLDRGEQYF	TGTGCCACCAGCAGAGGTCGGTTGGACCGCGGCGAGCAGTACTTC
TRBV27	.	.	11	TRBJ2-3	CASRLGDTQYF	TGTGCCAGCAGACTGGGAGATACGCAGTATTTT
TRBV9	.	.	15	TRBJ2-3	CASSVEGGGTDTQYF	TGTGCCAGCAGCGTAGAGGGGGGAGGCACAGATACGCAGTATTTT
TRBV11-2	.	TRBD2	19	TRBJ2-1	CASSLAGEASGHYYNEQFF	TGTGCCAGCAGCTTAGCGGGGGAGGCTAGCGGACATTACTACAATGAGCAGTTCTTC
TRBV5-1	once	.	12	TRBJ2-7	CASSLDWYEQYF	TGCGCCAGCAGCTTGGATTGGTACGAGCAGTACTTC
TRBV9	.	.	15	TRBJ2-3	CASNVGGWVADTQYF	TGTGCCAGCAACGTCGGCGGATGGGTGGCAGATACGCAGTATTTT
TRBV7-2	.	TRBD2	15	TRBJ2-2	CASSFGLAGTGELFF	TGTGCCAGCAGCTTTGGACTAGCGGGGACCGGGGAGCTGTTTTTT
TRBV6-5	few	.	14	TRBJ2-5	CASRRSSSWETQYF	TGTGCCAGCAGGCGCAGTTCATCTTGGGAGACCCAGTACTTC
TRBV10-3	.	TRBD1	18	TRBJ2-5	CAISNSTAGTGGQETQYF	TGTGCCATCAGTAATTCCACAGCCGGGACAGGGGGCCAAGAGACCCAGTACTTC
TRBV6-5	.	.	13	TRBJ1-5	CASRLQGGQPQHF	TGTGCCAGCAGATTACAGGGTGGTCAGCCCCAGCATTTT
TRBV19	few	.	13	TRBJ1-5	CASSPWGDQPQHF	TGTGCCTCCTCTCCCTGGGGAGATCAGCCCCAGCATTTT
TRBV2	.	.	16	TRBJ2-7	CASRERTPPGVYEQYF	TGTGCCAGCAGGGAACGGACTCCCCCCGGGGTTTACGAGCAGTACTTC
TRBV5-6	.	TRBD2	15	TRBJ2-5	CASSRGYREGETQYF	TGTGCCAGCAGCCGCGGGTACCGGGAGGGAGAGACCCAGTACTTC
TRBV28	.	.	16	TRBJ1-5	CASSTPQGASNQPQHF	TGTGCCAGCAGTACACCTCAGGGAGCTAGCAATCAGCCCCAGCATTTT
TRBV21-1	.	.	14	TRBJ1-2	CASSKTGQFYGYTF	TGTGCCAGCAGCAAAACAGGACAGTTCTATGGCTACACCTTC
TRBV9	.	.	15	TRBJ2-3	CASSVGGQGADTQYF	TGTGCCAGCAGCGTAGGGGGCCAAGGGGCAGATACGCAGTATTTT
TRBV7-8	.	.	15	TRBJ2-2	CASSLSGYLAGELFF	TGTGCCAGCAGCTTATCAGGGTACCTGGCCGGGGAGCTGTTTTTT
TRBV18	.	TRBD1	15	TRBJ2-1	CASSQGTGGMDEQFF	TGTGCCAGCTCACAAGGGACAGGGGGCATGGATGAGCAGTTCTTC
TRBV4-1	.	TRBD2	16	TRBJ2-2	CASSRLAGYDTGELFF	TGCGCCAGCAGCCGACTAGCGGGTTATGACACCGGGGAGCTGTTTTTT
TRBV28	.	.	15	TRBJ2-5	CASSLPGVRKETQYF	TGTGCCAGCAGTTTACCGGGGGTGCGGAAAGAGACCCAGTACTTC
TRBV7-2	.	.	13	TRBJ1-5	CASSLDSFEPQHF	TGTGCCAGCAGCTTAGATAGTTTCGAGCCCCAGCATTTT
TRBV7-3	.	.	15	TRBJ2-2	CASSPQQGNTGELFF	TGTGCCAGCAGCCCACAGCAGGGGAACACCGGGGAGCTGTTTTTT
TRBV5-5	.	TRBD1	15	TRBJ1-1	CASSPLGGGGLVAFF	TGTGCCAGCAGCCCCCTTGGAGGGGGCGGTCTGGTAGCTTTCTTT
TRBV19	.	TRBD2	14	TRBJ2-7	CASSAGGGSYEQYF	TGTGCCAGTAGTGCCGGGGGAGGGAGCTACGAGCAGTACTTC